This T cell receptor (beta chain) was obtained from a study of blood T cell repertoires in COVID-19. Turning to the study itself: Samples taken during acute and convalescent COVID-19 were collected in the United States, Italy and Spain.

Participant-reported clinical history was the basis for cohort assignment. Donors of Cohort 3 who recovered were those that had two negative PCRs, clearance, or symptom resolution. This clone was found once. Clones were read by immunoSEQ multiplex PCR, and TCRdb kept only the in-frame ones, dropping some. The table lists approximately 480,000 clones, about 90% of them singletons. This CDR3 has 16 residues. V was pared by 7 bases and J by 4 bases, with 11 bases of the junction left unmatched. The germline V gene encodes CDR1 LNHDA and CDR2 SQIVND (reference sequence). This receptor was obtained from a woman between 18 and 30 years old who had recovered from COVID-19. The sample consisted of PBMCs or T cells enriched from blood (not recorded which). The V gene is TRBV19, the J gene TRBJ1-2; 11 bases map to TRBD1. The CDR3 loop reads CASNTFGGQGGYGYTF. CDR3 coding DNA: TGTGCCAGTAATACCTTCGGGGGACAGGGGGGCTATGGCTACACCTTC. Combining the CDR3 with reference TRBV19 and TRBJ1-2 gives the whole variable domain DGGITQSPKYLFRKEGQNVTLSCEQNLNHDAMYWYRQDPGQGLRLIYYSQIVNDFQKGDIAEGYSVSREKKESFPLTVTSAQKNPTAFYLCASNTFGGQGGYGYTFGSGTRLTVV.